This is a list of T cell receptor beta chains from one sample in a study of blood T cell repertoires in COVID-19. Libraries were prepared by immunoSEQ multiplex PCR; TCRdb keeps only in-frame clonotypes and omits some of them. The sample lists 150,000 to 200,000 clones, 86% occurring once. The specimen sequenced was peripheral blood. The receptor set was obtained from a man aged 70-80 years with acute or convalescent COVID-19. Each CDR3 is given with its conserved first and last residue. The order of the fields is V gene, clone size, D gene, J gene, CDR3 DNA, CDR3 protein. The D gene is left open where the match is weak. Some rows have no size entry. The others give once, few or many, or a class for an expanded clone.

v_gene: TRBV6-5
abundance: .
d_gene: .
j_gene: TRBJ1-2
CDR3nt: TGTGCCAGCAGTTACTCGATGATCAGGGGCAACTATGGCTACACCTTC
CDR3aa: CASSYSMIRGNYGYTF

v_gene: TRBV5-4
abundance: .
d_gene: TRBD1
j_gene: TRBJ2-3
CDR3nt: TGTGCCAGCAGCCCGACAGGGGGCACAGATACGCAGTATTTT
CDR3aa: CASSPTGGTDTQYF

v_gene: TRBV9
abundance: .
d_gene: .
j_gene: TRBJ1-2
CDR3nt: TGTGCCAGCAGCGGAGGGATTTCTGATGGCTACACCTTC
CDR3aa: CASSGGISDGYTF

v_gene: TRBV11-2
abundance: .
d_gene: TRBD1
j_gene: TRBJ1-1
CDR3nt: TGTGCCAGCGGGGTTTCCTCAGGGGGCACTGAAGCTTTCTTT
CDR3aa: CASGVSSGGTEAFF

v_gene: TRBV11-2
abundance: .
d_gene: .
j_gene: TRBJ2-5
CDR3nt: TGTGCCAGCAGCTTAGTGGGCGGGATCCAAGAGACCCAGTACTTC
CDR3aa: CASSLVGGIQETQYF

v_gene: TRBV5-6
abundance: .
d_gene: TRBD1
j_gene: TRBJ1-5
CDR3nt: TGTGCCAGCAGCTTGGGCGCCGGGACAGTCAATCAGCCCCAGCATTTT
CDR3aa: CASSLGAGTVNQPQHF

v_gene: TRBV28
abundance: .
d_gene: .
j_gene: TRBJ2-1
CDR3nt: TGTGCCAGCAGTCCCAACCCCAGCGGCTACAATGAGCAGTTCTTC
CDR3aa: CASSPNPSGYNEQFF

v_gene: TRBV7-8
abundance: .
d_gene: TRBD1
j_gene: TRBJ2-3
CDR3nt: TGTGCCAGCAGCCCGGACAGGGGGCGCACAGATACGCAGTATTTT
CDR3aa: CASSPDRGRTDTQYF

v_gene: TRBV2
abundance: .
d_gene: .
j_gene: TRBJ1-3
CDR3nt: TGTGCCAGCAGGCACACTAGAAACACCATATATTTT
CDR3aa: CASRHTRNTIYF

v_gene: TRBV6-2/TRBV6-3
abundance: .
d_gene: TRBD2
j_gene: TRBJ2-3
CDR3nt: TGTGCCAGCAGTTACGGTCGACTAGCGACAGATACGCAGTATTTT
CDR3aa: CASSYGRLATDTQYF

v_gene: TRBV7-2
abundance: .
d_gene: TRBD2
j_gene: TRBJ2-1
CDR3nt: TGTGCCAGCAGAAGGACTAGGAATGGCAATGAGCAGTTCTTC
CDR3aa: CASRRTRNGNEQFF

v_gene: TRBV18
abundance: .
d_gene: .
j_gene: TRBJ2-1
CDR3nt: TGTGCCAGCTCACCCGGGGTTGATGAGCAGTTCTTC
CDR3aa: CASSPGVDEQFF

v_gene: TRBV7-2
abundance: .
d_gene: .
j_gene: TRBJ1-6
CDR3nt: TGTGCCAGCAGCCCGCGATCAGGGTGGGATTCACCCCTCCACTTT
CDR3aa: CASSPRSGWDSPLHF

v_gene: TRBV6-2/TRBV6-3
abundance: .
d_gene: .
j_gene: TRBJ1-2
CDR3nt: TGTGCCAGCAGCCCTCGGGGGAACCTTCGTGGCTACACCTTC
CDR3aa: CASSPRGNLRGYTF

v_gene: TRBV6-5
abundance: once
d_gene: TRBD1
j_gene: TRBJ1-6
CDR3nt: TGTGCCAGCAAAGGGACAGGGGGCGCTTCACCCCTCCACTTT
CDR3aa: CASKGTGGASPLHF

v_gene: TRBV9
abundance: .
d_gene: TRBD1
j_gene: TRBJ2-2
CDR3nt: TGTGCCAGCAGCGTGGATTGGACAGGGGACACCGGGGAGCTGTTTTTT
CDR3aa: CASSVDWTGDTGELFF

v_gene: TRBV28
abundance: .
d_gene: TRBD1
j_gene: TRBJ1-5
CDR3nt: TGTGCCAGCAGGGGACAGGGTCCCGGTCAGCCCCAGCATTTT
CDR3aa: CASRGQGPGQPQHF

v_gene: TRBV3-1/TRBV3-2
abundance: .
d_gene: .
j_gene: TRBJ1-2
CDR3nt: TGTGCCAGCAGCCGAGGAGTTTATGGCTACACCTTC
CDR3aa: CASSRGVYGYTF

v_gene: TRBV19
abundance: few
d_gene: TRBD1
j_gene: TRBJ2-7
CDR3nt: TGTGCCAGTAGTATAGGAATAGGGACAGGGATGTACGAGCAGTACTTC
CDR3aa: CASSIGIGTGMYEQYF

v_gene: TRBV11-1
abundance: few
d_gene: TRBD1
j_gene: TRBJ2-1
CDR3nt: TGTGCCAGCAGCTTACGGGACAGGGGTAATGAGCAGTTCTTC
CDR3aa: CASSLRDRGNEQFF

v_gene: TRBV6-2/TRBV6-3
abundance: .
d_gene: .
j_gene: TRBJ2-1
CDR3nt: TGTGCCAGCAGTTGGATGAGGGCTAGTAAGGGCTCGGAGCAGTTCTTC
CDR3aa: CASSWMRASKGSEQFF

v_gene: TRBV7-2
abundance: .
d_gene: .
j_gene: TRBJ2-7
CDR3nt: TGTGCCAGCAGCTCCGGACTCAGGTCCGAGCAGTACTTC
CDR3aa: CASSSGLRSEQYF

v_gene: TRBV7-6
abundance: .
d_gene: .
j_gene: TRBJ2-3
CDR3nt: TGTGCCAGCAGCCCAGAGACAGGGAGGTTGGCAGATACGCAGTATTTT
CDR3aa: CASSPETGRLADTQYF

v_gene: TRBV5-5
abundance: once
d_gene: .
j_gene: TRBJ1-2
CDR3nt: TGTGCCAGCAGCTTGGACATCTATGGCTACACCTTC
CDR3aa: CASSLDIYGYTF

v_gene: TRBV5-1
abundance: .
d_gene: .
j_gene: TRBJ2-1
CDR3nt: TGCGCCAGCAGCTTGGGCGGCCTATCCTACAATGAGCAGTTCTTC
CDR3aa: CASSLGGLSYNEQFF

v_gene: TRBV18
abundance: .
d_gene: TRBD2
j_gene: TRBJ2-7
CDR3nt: TGTGCCAGCTCACCACCGGGCGGGGGACCCTACGAGCAGTACTTC
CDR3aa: CASSPPGGGPYEQYF

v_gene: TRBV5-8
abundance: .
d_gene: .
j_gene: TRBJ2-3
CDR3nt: TGTGCCAGCAGCTTGGTGCCCGGCAGGGGCGCAGATACGCAGTATTTT
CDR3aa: CASSLVPGRGADTQYF

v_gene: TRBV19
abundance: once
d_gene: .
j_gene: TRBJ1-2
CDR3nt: TGTGCCAGTAATCAGCCAGGGTCAGGATTAAACTATGGCTACACCTTC
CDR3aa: CASNQPGSGLNYGYTF

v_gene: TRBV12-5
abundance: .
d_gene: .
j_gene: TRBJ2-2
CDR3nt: TGTGCTAGTGGTTTGGTAGACAGCCGCTCCTTCGGGGAGCTGTTTTTT
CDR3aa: CASGLVDSRSFGELFF